These 16 T cell receptor beta chains share one sample of origin, sequenced in a study of cytomegalovirus exposure and HLA in healthy donors. The PCR had 60 Vbeta and 13 Jbeta primers. This table comes from immunoSEQ multiplex PCR, and its TCRdb copy is limited to in-frame clones, with some not included. The data hold about 110,000 clones, with approximately 70% observed a single time. Sequencing used PBMCs. These receptors originate from a man aged 25 to 40 in good health and CMV-seropositive.

This clone was counted once. The chain uses TRBV27 and TRBJ2-7, with D unresolved. Trimming pared 3 bases from V and 3 bases from J, leaving 12 bases between. The CDR3 is 14 residues long. The germline V gene has CDR1 MNHEY and CDR2 SMNVEV (reference sequence). This chain's CDR3 is CASSLHSRFYEQYF. Written as DNA, the CDR3 is TGTGCCAGCAGTTTGCATTCCAGATTCTACGAGCAGTACTTC.

The V call is TRBV7-2, the J call TRBJ2-5; TRBD2 might be the D (7 bases). Germline CDR1 is SGHTA and CDR2 is FQGNSA. Trimming removed 5 bases at V and 11 bases at J, with 24 bases between. The CDR3 covers 15 residues. The DNA for the CDR3 is TGTGCCAGCAGCCAAAGGGGGGGAAGGTTCGAAGAGCAGTACTTC. Translated: CASSQRGGRFEEQYF.

The chain employs TRBV19 and TRBJ2-5; 9 bases fit TRBD2. V dropped 5 bases and J dropped 7; count of bases not matched to a gene: 8. CDR1 LNHDA and CDR2 SQIVND come from the germline V gene (reference sequence). The CDR3 contains 14 residues. CDR3 DNA sequence: TGTGCCAGTAGTGAAGCGGGGGGAACTGGGACCCAGTACTTC. Its translation is CASSEAGGTGTQYF.

This clone was recorded a few times. V and J are TRBV7-3 and TRBJ1-3, with a possible D match to TRBD1 (6 bases). Looked up from germline, CDR1 is SGHTA and CDR2 is FQGTGA. Trimming left V 6 bases short and J 7 bases short, with 22 bases between. The CDR3 sequence is 16 residues long. Written as DNA, the CDR3 is TGTGCCAGCAGAACCACCCGGGACATCATGGGGAACACCATATATTTT. Amino acid sequence: CASRTTRDIMGNTIYF.

The J gene is TRBJ2-2, the V gene TRBV11-2; 8 bases are a match to TRBD2. Per the germline V gene, CDR1 is SGHAT and CDR2 is FQNNGV. This CDR3 contains 16 residues. The ends lost 1 base at V and 2 bases at J; junction bases unmatched: 3. The CDR3 DNA follows: TGTGCCAGCAGCTTAGTGGCGGGGGGTAACACCGGGGAGCTGTTTTTT. Its translation is CASSLVAGGNTGELFF.

This clone was detected only a few times. The rearrangement links TRBV29-1 to TRBJ1-1; TRBD1 matches 7 bases. This CDR3 contains 12 residues. V was pared by 7 bases and J by 4 bases, with 6 bases of the junction left unmatched. Germline CDR1 reads SQVTM; CDR2 reads ANQGSEA. In nucleotides, the CDR3 is TGCAGCGGCAGACAGGGAAGCACTGAAGCTTTCTTT. It translates to CSGRQGSTEAFF.

The chain couples TRBV7-9 to TRBJ2-7, with 10 bases lining up with TRBD2. CDR1 and CDR2 from the germline V gene are SEHNR and FQNEAQ (reference sequence). The CDR3 consists of 17 residues. V shed 5 bases and J 4 bases; nucleotides not matched to a gene: 14. Here the CDR3 reads CASSQWGRGSGGYEQYF. The CDR3 nucleotides read TGTGCCAGCAGCCAATGGGGGCGGGGTAGCGGGGGGTACGAGCAGTACTTC.

The chain joins TRBV5-1 to TRBJ2-5, with TRBD2 matching over 10 bases. The CDR3 loop spans 16 amino acids. V lost 2 bases, J lost 5 bases, and 9 bases stayed unmatched. Germline assignment: CDR1 SGHRS and CDR2 YFSETQ. Here the CDR3 reads CASSFSGGSRGETQYF. The CDR3 DNA follows: TGCGCCAGCAGCTTTAGCGGGGGGAGCAGGGGGGAGACCCAGTACTTC. Full variable domain (remainder filled in from reference TRBV5-1 and TRBJ2-5): KAGVTQTPRYLIKTRGQQVTLSCSPISGHRSVSWYQQTPGQGLQFLFEYFSETQRNKGNFPGRFSGRQFSNSRSEMNVSTLELGDSALYLCASSFSGGSRGETQYFGPGTRLLVL.

This clone was observed a handful of times. The chain is built from TRBV7-8 and TRBJ2-7, with D unclear. V shed 1 base and J shed 6 bases, with 19 bases lying between them. The CDR3 runs 16 residues. CDR1 and CDR2 (germline): SGHVS, FQNEAQ. CDR3 sequence (DNA): TGTGCCAGCAGCTTAGGTACACGGAGCACCCTCGCCGAGCAGTACTTC. It translates to CASSLGTRSTLAEQYF.

The J gene is TRBJ2-7, the V gene TRBV4-1; 7 positions agree with TRBD1. J lost 3 bases, V lost 1 base, and 0 bases had no gene match. The CDR3 length is 13 residues. The germline V gene encodes CDR1 MGHRA and CDR2 YSYEKL. This chain's CDR3 is CASSQGTGYEQYF. CDR3 coding DNA: TGCGCCAGCAGCCAAGGGACAGGCTACGAGCAGTACTTC.

This chain uses TRBV18 with TRBJ1-1; a possible D gene is TRBD1 (5 bases). The CDR3 runs to 14 residues. Per the germline V gene, CDR1 is KGHSH and CDR2 is LQKENI. The V gene lost 1 base and the J gene lost 2 bases, with 8 bases spanning the gap. CDR3: CASSPRQLNTEAFF. DNA of the CDR3: TGTGCCAGCTCACCACGACAGCTTAACACTGAAGCTTTCTTT.

The V call is TRBV4-2, the J call TRBJ2-3, with D perhaps matching TRBD2 (5 bases). The CDR3 has 15 residues. Per germline, CDR1 LGHNA and CDR2 YNFKEQ. The V end was cut by 1 base, the J end by 2 bases, with 10 bases between. DNA of the CDR3: TGTGCCAGCAGCCAAGCCCTAGCCCTCACAGATACGCAGTATTTT. It is translated as CASSQALALTDTQYF.

This rearrangement joins TRBV6-1 to TRBJ1-1; TRBD1 is a possible D gene (6 bases). CDR1 MNHNS and CDR2 SASEGT come from the germline V gene. V lost 7 bases and J lost 1, with 16 bases in between. The CDR3 has 15 amino acids. CDR3 in DNA: TGTGCCAGCATCGAAAGGGGGTTTGCGAACACTGAAGCTTTCTTT. Protein sequence: CASIERGFANTEAFF.

The chain recombines TRBV7-6 with TRBJ1-2, with TRBD1 matching 8 bases. J lost 8 bases, V lost 0 bases, and 11 bases had no gene match. The germline gives CDR1 SGHVS, CDR2 FNYEAQ. The CDR3 is made up of 16 amino acids. The CDR3, as DNA: TGTGCCAGCAGCTTAGCCGGGACAGGCCCCTCGGGGGGCTACACCTTC. It codes for CASSLAGTGPSGGYTF.

The V gene is TRBV5-1, the J gene TRBJ2-3; D is ambiguous. Germline CDR1 SGHRS, CDR2 YFSETQ. The CDR3 is 16 residues long. V was cut by 3 bases and J by 0 bases, with 14 bases left in between. The CDR3: CASSSRDTSSTDTQYF. CDR3 nucleotide sequence: TGCGCCAGCAGCTCCCGCGACACTTCTAGCACAGATACGCAGTATTTT.

V usage is TRBV29-1 and J usage is TRBJ1-1, with D maybe TRBD1 (5 bases). This CDR3 comprises 15 residues. Germline V gene sequence: CDR1 SQVTM, CDR2 ANQGSEA. V was pared by 1 base and J by 8 bases, with 20 bases between. In DNA form, the CDR3 reads TGCAGCGTTGAAGCCCCCAACCTCCTGGGGGGAGAAGCTTTCTTT. Protein: CSVEAPNLLGGEAFF.